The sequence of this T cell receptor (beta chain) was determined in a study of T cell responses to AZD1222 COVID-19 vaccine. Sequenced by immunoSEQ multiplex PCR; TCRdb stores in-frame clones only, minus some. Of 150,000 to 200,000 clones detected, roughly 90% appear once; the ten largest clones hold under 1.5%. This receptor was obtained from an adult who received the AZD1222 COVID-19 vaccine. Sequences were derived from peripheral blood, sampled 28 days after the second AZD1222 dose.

The CDR3 protein is CASSVYGTVINSPLHF. CDR3 coding DNA: TGTGCCAGCAGCGTCTACGGGACAGTGATTAATTCACCCCTCCACTTT. The rearrangement uses TRBV5-5 and TRBJ1-6, with TRBD1 matching 7 bases. Germline V gene lookup returns CDR1 SGHKS and CDR2 YYEKEE (reference sequence). The CDR3 consists of 16 residues. V was clipped by 4 bases and J by 6 bases; unmatched bases: 10.